This T cell receptor (beta chain) appears in the sequencing data of a study of blood T cell repertoires in COVID-19. Overall study context: COVID-19 samples collected from the United States, Italy and Spain covered acute and convalescent phases. From T cells, B-cell-depleted T cells, or PBMCs came the material, which was cDNA or gDNA.

Germline CDR1 and CDR2: ENHRY and SYGVKD. The CDR3 is made up of 16 amino acids. V dropped 6 bases and J dropped 5 bases, with 20 bases sitting between them. Original processing notes: Amplification from reference gene primers served as the basis for estimated nucleated cell counts. Here immunoSEQ multiplex PCR was the method, and the copy in TCRdb shows in-frame clones only, minus some. That table gives V, J and clone size, and the DNA gave D and trimming. The sample comprises roughly 110,000 clones, approximately 84% of which are singletons, and about 4.2% rests with the top ten. V usage is TRBV10-3 and J usage is TRBJ2-1; possibly TRBD2 for D (5 bases). Sequences were obtained from peripheral blood. The sequence was obtained from a human donor in a cohort sampled during active COVID-19. Here the CDR3 reads CAISRTSSLEDNEQFF. CDR3 nucleotide sequence: TGTGCCATCAGCAGGACTTCCTCCCTCGAAGACAATGAGCAGTTCTTC.